This TCR beta chain is from a study of blood T cell repertoires in COVID-19. Study details: Acute and convalescent COVID-19 samples came from the United States, Italy and Spain. T cells, B-cell-depleted T cells, or PBMCs provided the cDNA or gDNA that served as material.

The CDR3 runs 14 residues. V was pared by 4 bases and J by 0 bases, with 7 bases between. Germline assignment: CDR1 SGHRS and CDR2 YFSETQ. In the original processing: Amplified reference gene primers provided the basis for estimating nucleated cell counts. The table came from immunoSEQ multiplex PCR; TCRdb's copy has only in-frame clones and leaves some out. That table supplies the V and J calls and clone size; D and trimming were determined from the DNA. Here the sample spans roughly 120,000 clones, about three quarters being singletons. Input material: peripheral blood. The clonotype originates from a human donor in a cohort sampled during active or convalescent COVID-19. The chain joins TRBV5-1 to TRBJ1-4; D unclear. DNA of the CDR3: TGCGCCAGCAGCAGACTAACAACTAATGAAAAACTGTTTTTT. Protein: CASSRLTTNEKLFF.